This T cell receptor beta chain was captured by sequencing in a study of T cell responses to AZD1222 COVID-19 vaccine. Here immunoSEQ multiplex PCR was the method, and the copy in TCRdb shows in-frame clones only, minus some. The sample records 80,000 or so clones, about three quarters being singletons. Per the germline V gene, CDR1 is MNHNY and CDR2 is SVGAGI (reference sequence). With 5 bases clipped from V and 2 bases from J, the junction kept 11 bases outside the gene matches. CDR3 size: 16 residues. The TCR comes from an adult who received the MenACWY meningococcal vaccine as a control. The chain combines TRBV6-6 with TRBJ1-2, with 7 bases identical to TRBD1. Sequencing used peripheral blood, obtained 28 days after the second dose of the MenACWY control vaccine. This chain's CDR3 is CASSLETGKGNYGYTF. Written as DNA, the CDR3 is TGTGCCAGCAGTCTCGAGACAGGGAAAGGGAACTATGGCTACACCTTC.